This T cell receptor beta chain stems from a study of control samples from healthy donors and cancer patients. The assay was immunoSEQ multiplex PCR, and TCRdb's table has in-frame clones only and misses some. The sample yields around 120,000 clones, around 87% seen once. With 5 bases clipped from V and 0 bases from J, the junction kept 3 bases outside the gene matches. Germline V gene sequence: CDR1 MNHEY, CDR2 SMNVEV (reference sequence). This CDR3 region has 15 residues. The sequence came from a man in his 60s in good health. This rearrangement joins TRBV27 to TRBJ2-4, with 8 bases identical to TRBD1. Sequencing was carried out using blood. CDR3 sequence: CASSRQGAAKNIQYF. DNA of the CDR3: TGTGCCAGCAGTCGGCAGGGGGCAGCCAAAAACATTCAGTACTTC.